Following are 30 T cell receptor beta chains from one sample sequenced in a study of T cell clonality in common variable immunodeficiency. The repertoire was sequenced with immunoSEQ multiplex PCR; TCRdb's copy has only in-frame clones and lacks some. There are some 80,000 clones in the sample, none observed a single time. Material: peripheral blood mononuclear cells. The receptors were gathered from a person between 18 and 75 years old in good health.

This clone was detected many times. The CDR3 end is not reached by the read, which stops 3 residues before it; the germline J gene fills it in. The chain couples TRBV29-1 to TRBJ1-5; D perhaps matches TRBD1 (6 bases). CDR3 length: 15 residues. V was pared by 6 bases and J by 1 base, with 16 bases between. Looked up from germline, CDR1 is SQVTM and CDR2 is ANQGSEA. Partial CDR3 DNA: TGCAGCGTGGGAGGGGGGGCGTCCAGCAATCAGCCC. Amino acid sequence: CSVGGGASSNQP. The entire CDR3 sequence reads CSVGGGASSNQPQHF.

Remarks on this clone: The read is 3 residues too short to cover the CDR3 end, so that end is filled in from the germline J gene. The chain employs TRBV11-1 and TRBJ2-7; a possible D gene is TRBD1 (6 bases). The V end lost 0 bases, the J end lost 0 bases, and 6 bases lay between the germline ends. CDR3 length: 14 residues. Looked up from germline, CDR1 is SGHAT and CDR2 is FQDESV (reference sequence). The CDR3 sequence: CASSLATGSYEQYF. The CDR3 DNA, read in part, is TGTGCCAGCAGCTTAGCGACAGGCTCCTACGAG.

This clone was picked up many times. The CDR3 is cut off 3 residues early in the read; its end comes from the germline J gene. This rearrangement joins TRBV29-1 to TRBJ2-3, with 7 nucleotides matching TRBD1. After removal of 8 bases from V and 0 bases from J, the junction contained 8 bases not matched to a gene. CDR1 is SQVTM, CDR2 ANQGSEA, per germline. The CDR3 extends over 14 amino acids. CDR3 DNA, as far as it was read: TGCAGCTCCCGGGACAGTACTAGCACAGATACG. Its protein is CSSRDSTSTDT. The whole CDR3 reads CSSRDSTSTDTQYF.

This clone came up many times. The CDR3 goes on 3 residues after the read ends, and that part is filled in from the germline J gene. This chain connects TRBV5-5 to TRBJ2-1; D might be TRBD1 (6 bases). V shed 3 bases and J shed 4 bases, with 11 bases lying between them. The CDR3 totals 14 residues. The germline V gene encodes CDR1 SGHKS and CDR2 YYEKEE (reference sequence). Partial CDR3 DNA: TGTGCCAGCAGCTACGGACAGACTTACAATGAG. Encoded protein: CASSYGQTYNE. The complete CDR3 protein is CASSYGQTYNEQFF.

This clone occurred a few times. From the germline J gene comes the end of the CDR3, since the read stops 3 residues before it. Different DNA sequences within this sample yield the same CDR3. The chain is built from TRBV19 and TRBJ1-1, with a possible D match to TRBD1 (5 bases). Germline V lookup: CDR1 LNHDA, CDR2 SQIVND (reference sequence). The CDR3 is made up of 11 amino acids. The CDR3: CASSIKGEAFF. Incomplete CDR3 DNA: TGTGCCAGTAGTATAAAGGGGGAA.

This clone showed up just a few times. The CDR3 goes on 3 residues after the read ends, and that part is filled in from the germline J gene. This chain uses TRBV18 with TRBJ2-3; D remains unclear. The V end lost 0 bases, the J end lost 6 bases, and 13 bases lay between the germline ends. The CDR3 covers 15 residues. Germline V gene sequence: CDR1 KGHSH, CDR2 LQKENI. CDR3 DNA, as far as it was read: TGTGCCAGCTCACCACCCCTGCCCGAGGCCGATACG. Translation: CASSPPLPEADT. The entire CDR3 protein reads CASSPPLPEADTQYF. The full variable domain, with the rest looked up from reference TRBV18 and TRBJ2-3, is NAGVMQNPRHLVRRRGQEARLRCSPMKGHSHVYWYRQLPEEGLKFMVYLQKENIIDESGMPKERFSAEFPKEGPSILRIQQVVRGDSAAYFCASSPPLPEADTQYFGPGTRLTVL.

This clone was found many times. The missing CDR3 end, 3 residues past where the read stops, is filled in from the germline J gene. J is TRBJ2-3 and V is TRBV7-2, with 9 bases matching TRBD1. Germline loops: CDR1 SGHTA, CDR2 FQGNSA. The CDR3 has 15 residues. V shed 5 bases and J 0 bases; nucleotides not matched to a gene: 3. CDR3 DNA (partial): TGTGCCAGCAGCCCGGGACAGGGAAGCACAGATACG. Encoded protein: CASSPGQGSTDT. The whole CDR3 is CASSPGQGSTDTQYF.

This clone occurred many times. The sequenced fragment ends 3 residues before the CDR3 boundary, so the rest is inferred from the germline J gene. The rearrangement links TRBV6-2 or TRBV6-3 to TRBJ2-7; no clear D gene. In germline, CDR1 is MNHEY, CDR2 SVGEGT. CDR3 length: 15 residues. The V end was cut by 7 bases, the J end by 2 bases, with 18 bases between. Here the CDR3 reads CASTDSQRLTYEQYF. The CDR3 DNA, read in part, is TGTGCCAGCACCGACTCCCAACGGCTAACCTACGAG.

Ten or more counts support this clone. The read ends 3 residues before the CDR3 terminus; that terminus is restored from the germline J gene. This rearrangement joins TRBV7-6 to TRBJ2-1; a possible D gene is TRBD1 (5 bases). CDR1 is SGHVS, CDR2 FNYEAQ, per germline. Trimming stripped 1 base from V and 5 bases from J, with 18 bases between. CDR3 length: 17 residues. CDR3 sequence: CASSLVRMSDNNNEQFF. CDR3 bases read: TGTGCCAGCAGCTTAGTAAGGATGTCGGACAATAACAATGAG.

This clone was seen at least ten times. The read stops 3 residues short of the end of the CDR3; the missing end is completed from the germline J gene. The rearrangement uses TRBV20-1 and TRBJ2-4; 7 bases fit TRBD2. Germline V gene lookup returns CDR1 DFQATT and CDR2 SNEGSKA (reference sequence). J was trimmed by 4 bases and V by 1 base; bases with no gene match: 4. CDR3 length equals 14 residues. CDR3 residues: CSARGAGVKNIQYF. Incomplete CDR3 DNA: TGCAGTGCTAGAGGGGCGGGGGTGAAAAACATT.

This clone was detected ten times or more. The read terminates 3 residues ahead of where the CDR3 ends, so the germline J gene completes it. This rearrangement joins TRBV30 to TRBJ1-3, with a tentative D call TRBD1 (5 bases). The CDR3 consists of 14 residues. Germline assignment: CDR1 GTSNPN and CDR2 SVGIG (reference sequence). V shed 1 base and J shed 2 bases, with 9 bases lying between them. CDR3 DNA (partial): TGTGCCTGGAGTGCCGGGGGTACTGGAAACACC. This codes for CAWSAGGTGNT. The CDR3 reads in full as CAWSAGGTGNTIYF.

This clone appeared many times. The CDR3 end falls 3 residues outside the read, so it is completed with the germline J gene. This sequence joins TRBV19 and TRBJ2-2, with 9 nucleotides matching TRBD2. V lost 3 bases to trimming and J lost 6 bases; unmatched junction nucleotides: 8. Germline-derived CDR1 and CDR2 are LNHDA and SQIVND (reference sequence). This CDR3 has 16 residues. CDR3 protein: CASSMRREGRAGELFF. The sequenced CDR3 bases are TGTGCCAGTAGTATGAGGCGGGAGGGCCGCGCCGGGGAG.

In its sample, this clone was seen many times. The missing CDR3 end, 3 residues past where the read stops, is filled in from the germline J gene. This sequence joins TRBV10-2 and TRBJ2-1; 11 nucleotides match TRBD1. The CDR3 is 14 amino acids. CDR1 is WSHSY and CDR2 is SAAADI in the germline V gene. Trimming at V came to 3 bases and at J to 9 bases, leaving 4 bases not matched to a gene. The chain's CDR3 is CASSEGQGASEQFF. CDR3 DNA (partial): TGCGCCAGCAGTGAAGGACAGGGGGCGAGTGAG.

Remarks on this clone: The read finishes 3 residues shy of the CDR3 end, and the germline J gene is used to complete it. The chain has TRBV18 and TRBJ2-6; no clear D. Germline V gene lookup returns CDR1 KGHSH and CDR2 LQKENI. V lost 2 bases to trimming and J lost 0 bases, with 8 bases between them. The CDR3 totals 16 residues. The CDR3 DNA, read in part, is TGTGCCAGCTCACCATTGTTGGCCTCTGGGGCCAACGTC. It is translated as CASSPLLASGANV. The entire CDR3 is CASSPLLASGANVLTF.

This clone was detected ten times or more. Coverage ceases 3 residues before the CDR3 finishes, and the germline J gene fills in the end. This chain joins TRBV20-1 and TRBJ2-1, with 16 bases matching TRBD2. CDR1 is DFQATT and CDR2 is SNEGSKA in the germline V gene (reference sequence). The CDR3 is 17 amino acids. Losses at the gene ends were 5 bases for V and 9 bases for J; bases not matched to a gene: 13. The CDR3 DNA, read in part, is TGCAGTGCTCGGGGGACTAGCGGGAGGGCCTTTTCACGTGAG. As protein: CSARGTSGRAFSRE. The CDR3 reads in full as CSARGTSGRAFSREQFF.

This clone was detected ten times or more. The read ends 3 residues early relative to the CDR3; the germline J gene fills the gap. The chain is built from TRBV18 and TRBJ2-7; a possible D gene is TRBD2 (6 bases). Trimming shortened V by 6 bases and J by 5 bases, and 17 bases separated the two germline ends. The CDR3 length is 14 residues. Germline values: CDR1 KGHSH, CDR2 LQKENI. CDR3 bases read: TGTGCCAGCTCCCAGATGGGGGGAACGAACGAG. It is translated as CASSQMGGTNE. In full, the CDR3 reads CASSQMGGTNEQYF.

This clone has at least ten counts. The read finishes 3 residues shy of the CDR3 end, and the germline J gene is used to complete it. The rearrangement uses TRBV2 and TRBJ2-1, with 10 nucleotides matching TRBD2. Trimming removed 3 bases from V and 9 bases from J; junction bases left unmatched: 8. The germline CDR1 and CDR2 sequences are SNHLY and FYNNEI. The CDR3 runs 15 residues. The CDR3 is CASSEASGRSAEQFF. The CDR3 DNA, read in part, is TGTGCCAGCAGTGAGGCTAGCGGGAGAAGCGCTGAG.

This clone has at least ten counts. The CDR3 end is not reached by the read, which stops 3 residues before it; the germline J gene fills it in. This chain links TRBV10-3 with TRBJ1-1, with a tentative D call TRBD1 (5 bases). The germline CDR1 and CDR2 sequences are ENHRY and SYGVKD. The CDR3 is made up of 18 amino acids. Trimming took off 9 bases at V and 1 base at J, with 27 bases between the two ends. The CDR3 loop reads CAIRDPRELFKGNTEAFF. The sequenced CDR3 bases are TGTGCCATTAGGGATCCCAGGGAACTCTTCAAGGGGAACACTGAA.

This clone was recorded many times. The sequence runs out 3 residues before the end of the CDR3; the remainder is reconstructed from the germline J gene. V usage is TRBV5-1 and J usage is TRBJ2-1, with D possibly matching TRBD1 (6 bases). The germline V gene has CDR1 SGHRS and CDR2 YFSETQ. The CDR3 is 15 residues long. V was cut by 3 bases and J by 0 bases, with 10 bases left in between. CDR3 amino acids: CASSYLQGSYNEQFF. The CDR3 bases that were read are TGCGCCAGCAGCTACCTACAGGGCTCCTACAATGAG.

This clone was seen many times. Read sequence stops 3 residues before the CDR3 end, and the germline J gene provides the missing end. This chain uses TRBV20-1 with TRBJ2-7; the D is unclear. This CDR3 spans 15 amino acids. Looked up from germline, CDR1 is DFQATT and CDR2 is SNEGSKA (reference sequence). V lost 1 base to trimming and J lost 1 base, with 14 bases between them. The CDR3 loop reads CSARVLGSNSYEQYF. The sequenced part of the CDR3 DNA is TGCAGTGCTAGAGTTCTAGGCAGTAATTCCTACGAG.

In its sample, this clone was seen many times. The read terminates 3 residues before the CDR3 end, so the remaining end is supplied by the germline J gene. This chain uses TRBV7-9 with TRBJ2-3, with TRBD1 matching over 11 bases. The CDR3 totals 14 residues. The V and J ends lost 9 bases and 6 bases, in that order; junction bases with no gene match: 8. Per the germline V gene, CDR1 is SEHNR and CDR2 is FQNEAQ (reference sequence). The CDR3 bases that were read are TGTGCCAGTACCGGGACAGGGGGGTCGGATACG. Its translation: CASTGTGGSDT. The entire CDR3 protein is CASTGTGGSDTQYF. Full variable domain (rest looked up from reference TRBV7-9 and TRBJ2-3): DTGVSQNPRHKITKRGQNVTFRCDPISEHNRLYWYRQTLGQGPEFLTYFQNEAQLEKSRLLSDRFSAERPKGSFSTLEIQRTEQGDSAMYLCASTGTGGSDTQYFGPGTRLTVL.

This clone was observed at least ten times. One junction end does not reproduce the germline sequence, and a read error may be involved. With the read ending 3 residues before the CDR3 end, the germline J gene is used to fill in that end. The chain links TRBV4-2 to TRBJ1-5, with D perhaps matching TRBD1 (5 bases). The CDR3 extends over 18 amino acids. Germline loops: CDR1 LGHNA, CDR2 YNFKEQ. CDR3 sequence: CASSQDLGGLNSNQPQHF. Incomplete CDR3 DNA: TGCGCCAGCAGCCAAGATTTGGGGGGTCTTAATAGCAATCAGCCC.

This clone has at least ten counts. The read ends 3 residues early relative to the CDR3; the germline J gene fills the gap. The rearrangement uses TRBV7-3 and TRBJ2-5; 7 nucleotides match TRBD1. CDR3 length equals 16 residues. V lost 0 bases to trimming and J lost 5 bases; unmatched junction nucleotides: 9. Germline V CDR1 and CDR2: SGHTA, FQGTGA. CDR3 protein: CASSLTGGGWSETQYF. The CDR3 DNA, read in part, is TGTGCCAGCAGCTTAACAGGGGGCGGTTGGTCCGAGACC.

This clone was seen many times. The read ends 3 residues early relative to the CDR3; the germline J gene fills the gap. This chain joins TRBV9 and TRBJ2-1; 7 nucleotides match TRBD2. This CDR3 comprises 15 residues. Germline lookup yields CDR1 SGDLS and CDR2 YYNGEE. The V and J ends lost 2 bases and 4 bases, in that order; junction bases with no gene match: 6. The sequenced part of the CDR3 DNA is TGTGCCAGCAGCGTTGGACTAGTTTCTTACAATGAG. It specifies CASSVGLVSYNE. The full CDR3 reads CASSVGLVSYNEQFF.

In this sample, this clone turned up many times. The read stops 3 residues short of the end of the CDR3; the missing end is completed from the germline J gene. The V call is TRBV19, the J call TRBJ2-7; tentatively, D is TRBD1 (6 bases). The ends were cut back, 6 bases at V and 1 base at J, with 10 bases in the middle. Germline CDR1 LNHDA, CDR2 SQIVND (reference sequence). The CDR3 is 13 amino acids. CDR3 region: CASSNRDSYEQYF. The sequenced part of the CDR3 DNA is TGTGCCAGTAGCAACAGGGATTCCTACGAG.

The table lists this clone with a few counts. A far larger clone lies a single base away; this is likely a read error. The CDR3 end lies 3 residues beyond the end of the read and is filled in from the germline J gene. The chain carries TRBV7-3 and TRBJ2-1, with no clear D. The length of the CDR3 is 15 residues. Germline V gene data show CDR1 as SGHTA and CDR2 as FQGTGA. The covered CDR3 bases are TGTTCCAGCAGTTCGGCGGTAGATCCTTACAATGAG. Translation gives CSSSSAVDPYNE. The CDR3 reads in full as CSSSSAVDPYNEQFF.

This clone was detected ten times or more. The read terminates 3 residues ahead of where the CDR3 ends, so the germline J gene completes it. The J gene is TRBJ2-1, the V gene TRBV14, with D perhaps matching TRBD1 or TRBD2 (5 bases each). This CDR3 is built from 17 residues. Per germline, CDR1 SGHDN and CDR2 FVKESK. Trimming removed 0 bases at V and 3 bases at J, with 15 bases between. The CDR3 DNA, read in part, is TGTGCCAGCAGCCAAGAATTCGGGAAAAGGGGCTACAATGAG. This sequence encodes CASSQEFGKRGYNE. The whole CDR3 protein is CASSQEFGKRGYNEQFF.

This clone was seen ten or more times. Coverage ceases 3 residues before the CDR3 finishes, and the germline J gene fills in the end. The chain uses TRBV3-1 (or the pseudogene TRBV3-2) and TRBJ2-3; TRBD1 might be the D (6 bases). CDR1 and CDR2 (germline): LGHDT, YNNKEL (reference sequence). The CDR3 is made up of 17 amino acids. Trimming cost V 1 base and J 2 bases, with 16 bases left between them. CDR3 loop: CASSQGYRTVYTDTQYF. CDR3 bases read: TGTGCCAGCAGCCAAGGTTATCGGACAGTTTACACAGATACG.

In this sample, this clone turned up many times. The CDR3 end falls 3 residues outside the read, so it is completed with the germline J gene. The chain employs TRBV7-2 and TRBJ1-2; unclear D gene. From germline, CDR1 is SGHTA and CDR2 FQGNSA. This CDR3 comprises 15 residues. V lost 0 bases, J lost 4 bases, and 12 bases lay in between. The CDR3 loop reads CASSLASEGSYGYTF. The CDR3 bases that were read are TGTGCCAGCAGCTTAGCTAGCGAAGGTAGCTATGGC.

This clone occurred many times. Read coverage stops 3 residues before the CDR3 terminus; the germline J gene supplies the remainder. The gene calls are TRBV29-1 and TRBJ1-5; TRBD1 is a possible D gene (5 bases). The CDR3 has 13 residues. Germline CDR1 SQVTM, CDR2 ANQGSEA. V was pared by 4 bases and J by 5 bases, with 12 bases between. The CDR3 bases that were read are TGCAGCGTTGTGAATGGGGCCCATCAGCCC. Its protein is CSVVNGAHQP. The full CDR3 is CSVVNGAHQPQHF.